The 30 T cell receptor beta chains listed next were all sequenced from one sample in a study of blood T cells in healthy people across ages. Using a J-beta primer mix together with a sample-barcoded 5' primer, a second PCR was run for about 7 to 12 cycles. TCRdb re-called the 5' RACE reads with MiXCR, one entry per CDR3 protein. This sample carries about 830,000 distinct CDR3 sequences, approximately 67% of them seen once, and the ten largest clones take 28%. The sample taken for sequencing was blood. The receptors stem from a man aged 30 to 45 in good health.

For this clonotype: A much larger clone sits a single nucleotide away, making a read error possible. The chain joins TRBV6-4 to TRBJ1-6, with D unresolved. Germline V gene data show CDR1 as MRHNA and CDR2 as SNTAGT. This CDR3 region has 13 residues. The chain's CDR3 is CASSDHENSPPHF. CDR3 nucleotide sequence: TGTGCCAGCAGTGACCACGAGAATTCACCCCCCCACTTT.

The chain has TRBV12-3 or TRBV12-4 and TRBJ2-3; D remains ambiguous. The V end lost 8 bases, the J end lost 5 bases, and 17 bases lay between the germline ends. The CDR3 is made up of 14 amino acids. The CDR3 is CASRPATTGDTQYF. DNA of the CDR3: TGTGCCAGCCGTCCGGCGACAACGGGAGATACGCAGTATTTT.

In its sample, this clonotype was seen a few times. This sequence joins TRBV5-6 and TRBJ2-7, with a possible D match to TRBD2 (5 bases). CDR1 SGHDT and CDR2 YYEEEE come from the germline V gene. V was pared by 0 bases and J by 0 bases, with 13 bases between. The CDR3 extends over 16 amino acids. The CDR3 DNA is TGTGCCAGCAGCTTGGAAGCGGCAGGCCTCTCCTACGAGCAGTACTTC. It translates to CASSLEAAGLSYEQYF.

This rearrangement joins TRBV25-1 to TRBJ2-1; maybe TRBD2 (6 bases). The length of the CDR3 is 16 residues. Germline V gene lookup returns CDR1 MGHDK and CDR2 SYGVNS. Trimming removed 0 bases from V and 3 bases from J, with 12 bases in between. The CDR3 sequence is CASSEYAGPGYNEQFF. CDR3 nucleotides: TGTGCCAGCAGTGAATATGCGGGGCCAGGCTACAATGAGCAGTTCTTC.

The chain is built from TRBV9 and TRBJ2-7, with D hard to call. CDR1 is SGDLS and CDR2 is YYNGEE in the germline V gene. This CDR3 has 13 amino acids. The V and J ends lost 0 bases and 1 base respectively, with 5 bases between them. In DNA, the CDR3 is TGTGCCAGCAGCGTAGAGGCGTCCTACGAGCAGTACTTC. This encodes CASSVEASYEQYF.

This clonotype was picked up a small number of times. CDR3 residues: CASSYGAGDGYTF. The CDR3, as DNA: TGTGCCAGCAGTTACGGGGCAGGGGATGGCTACACCTTC. The V and J genes are TRBV6-5 and TRBJ1-2, with D tentatively TRBD1 (6 bases). The V end was cut by 2 bases, the J end by 6 bases, with 10 bases between. The CDR3 runs 13 residues. Germline V CDR1 and CDR2: MNHEY, SVGAGI.

The chain joins TRBV7-2 to TRBJ1-4; 7 bases agree with TRBD1. This CDR3 is built from 14 residues. Germline trimming cut 7 bases from V and 3 bases from J; bases unmatched to any gene: 5. Germline-derived CDR1 and CDR2 are SGHTA and FQGNSA. The CDR3 nucleotides read TGTGCCAGCAAAGGACAGGCGGCTAATGAAAAACTGTTTTTT. It yields the protein CASKGQAANEKLFF.

The chain joins TRBV5-6 to TRBJ2-5; possible D gene TRBD1, 6 bases. There are 12 residues in the CDR3. The V gene lost 5 bases and the J gene lost 5 bases, with 10 bases spanning the gap. Germline V gene lookup returns CDR1 SGHDT and CDR2 YYEEEE. In nucleotides, the CDR3 is TGTGCCAGCAGTTGGGACACTGAGACCCAGTACTTC. Translating gives CASSWDTETQYF.

V gene TRBV7-2 combines with J gene TRBJ2-1, with TRBD2 matching over 8 bases. After removal of 3 bases from V and 11 bases from J, the junction contained 6 bases not matched to a gene. The length of the CDR3 is 13 residues. Germline assignment: CDR1 SGHTA and CDR2 FQGNSA. The CDR3 reads CASSFGGADKQFF. CDR3 coding DNA: TGTGCCAGCAGCTTCGGGGGGGCGGATAAGCAGTTCTTC.

The chain combines TRBV20-1 with TRBJ1-5; D is possibly TRBD1 (5 bases). The CDR3 is 16 residues long. Germline CDR1 is DFQATT and CDR2 is SNEGSKA (reference sequence). Trimming pared 4 bases from V and 0 bases from J, leaving 16 bases between. The CDR3 loop reads CSAKQESDISNQPQHF. The CDR3, as DNA: TGCAGTGCTAAACAGGAATCCGACATTAGCAATCAGCCCCAGCATTTT.

This sequence joins TRBV29-1 and TRBJ2-1; 13 nucleotides agree with TRBD2. Trimming took 4 bases from V and 4 from J; bases not matched to a gene: 16. Germline V lookup: CDR1 SQVTM, CDR2 ANQGSEA. This CDR3 region has 19 residues. The CDR3 loop is CSVVIRRLAGGNAYNEQFF. CDR3 coding DNA: TGCAGCGTTGTAATTCGCCGACTAGCGGGGGGAAATGCTTACAATGAGCAGTTCTTC.

V gene TRBV7-2 combines with J gene TRBJ2-1, with TRBD1 matching 10 bases. CDR3 length equals 16 residues. Germline-derived CDR1 and CDR2 are SGHTA and FQGNSA. Unmatched junction bases numbered 5, after V lost 3 bases and J lost 3 bases. The CDR3 sequence: CASSLTGGSYYNEQFF. The DNA of the CDR3 is TGTGCCAGCAGCTTGACAGGGGGCTCTTACTACAATGAGCAGTTCTTC.

The CDR3 DNA reads as TGTGCCAGCCAGGGGCAATACTATGGCTACACCTTC. Translating it yields CASQGQYYGYTF. The chain uses TRBV28 and TRBJ1-2; possible D gene TRBD1, 6 bases. Germline V lookup: CDR1 MDHEN, CDR2 SYDVKM. V was pared by 8 bases and J by 3 bases, with 10 bases between. The length of the CDR3 is 12 residues.

As regards this clonotype: This may come from a read error, since a much larger clone is one base off. The chain employs TRBV7-9 and TRBJ2-7, with a tentative D call TRBD2 (6 bases). The DNA end is a closer match to TRBJ2-1, so the J assignment may be wrong. CDR1 SEHNR and CDR2 FQNEAQ come from the germline V gene (reference sequence). CDR3 length equals 15 residues. The CDR3 bases are TGTGCCAGCAGCTTTGGGGCCAGCGGGCTCTACGAGCAGTTCTTC. Its protein product is CASSFGASGLYEQFF.

This rearrangement joins TRBV7-6 to TRBJ1-5; D is perhaps TRBD1 (6 bases). V lost 1 base and J lost 5, with 12 bases in between. CDR1 and CDR2 (germline): SGHVS, FNYEAQ. This CDR3 comprises 15 residues. In nucleotides, the CDR3 is TGTGCCAGCAGCTTAGGGGTCGCAGGGGATCAGCCCCAGCATTTT. As protein: CASSLGVAGDQPQHF.

The V call is TRBV28, the J call TRBJ2-7; possible D gene TRBD1, 6 bases. This CDR3 region has 14 residues. Germline loops: CDR1 MDHEN, CDR2 SYDVKM. V was pared by 6 bases and J by 3 bases, with 15 bases between. The DNA for the CDR3 is TGTGCCAGCAGCCCCCCAGGGGCCAACTACGAGCAGTACTTC. It is translated as CASSPPGANYEQYF.

The gene calls are TRBV20-1 and TRBJ2-7; 7 bases match TRBD1. Germline CDR1 DFQATT, CDR2 SNEGSKA (reference sequence). The V segment lost 0 bases and the J segment 2 bases; nucleotides outside the gene matches: 10. This CDR3 comprises 16 residues. As DNA, the CDR3 is TGCAGTGCTAGAGAAGTCCCTGGACAGGTTGCCTACGAGCAGTACTTC. Translating it yields CSAREVPGQVAYEQYF.

V and J are TRBV6-4 and TRBJ2-3; D might be TRBD1 (6 bases). Looked up from germline, CDR1 is MRHNA and CDR2 is SNTAGT. With 3 bases removed from V and 5 bases from J, the gap between germline ends came to 15 bases. There are 15 residues in the CDR3. CDR3 amino acids: CASSEGYGGQDTQYF. CDR3 in DNA: TGTGCCAGCAGTGAGGGATATGGGGGCCAAGATACGCAGTATTTT.

The rearrangement uses TRBV6-5 and TRBJ1-6; the D is unclear. CDR1 and CDR2 from the germline V gene are MNHEY and SVGAGI. Trimming left V 5 bases short and J 4 bases short, with 9 bases between. The CDR3 covers 14 residues. The DNA for the CDR3 is TGTGCCAGCAGTGCCACATATTATAATTCACCCCTCCACTTT. Its protein product is CASSATYYNSPLHF.

The rearrangement joins TRBV9 to TRBJ2-2; 15 nucleotides line up with TRBD2. The CDR3 covers 18 residues. The germline V gene has CDR1 SGDLS and CDR2 YYNGEE. With V trimmed by 3 bases and J by 5 bases, 8 bases remained unmatched. The DNA for the CDR3 is TGTGCCAGCAGCGCGGGACTAGCGGGGGGTATGAGGACCGGGGAGCTGTTTTTT. Its translation: CASSAGLAGGMRTGELFF.

The chain uses TRBV6-2 or TRBV6-3 and TRBJ2-1; the match to TRBD1 covers 9 bases. This CDR3 comprises 18 residues. V shed 0 bases and J 3 bases; nucleotides not matched to a gene: 9. Germline values: CDR1 MNHEY, CDR2 SVGEGT. The CDR3: CASSYSKGTGRYYNEQFF. The CDR3 bases are TGTGCCAGCAGTTACTCGAAGGGGACAGGGAGGTACTACAATGAGCAGTTCTTC.

The V call is TRBV3-1, the J call TRBJ2-7, with TRBD2 as a possible D gene (5 bases). This CDR3 contains 14 residues. Germline CDR1 and CDR2: LGHDT and YNNKEL (reference sequence). Trimming removed 1 base from V and 0 bases from J, with 7 bases in between. The CDR3 DNA is TGTGCCAGCAGCCAAGCCGGGATCTCCTACGAGCAGTACTTC. It is translated as CASSQAGISYEQYF.

The rearrangement uses TRBV28 and TRBJ2-1; D not resolved. The germline V and J ends were trimmed by 3 bases and 6 bases, with 15 bases remaining between them. The CDR3 runs to 15 residues. Looked up from germline, CDR1 is MDHEN and CDR2 is SYDVKM. CDR3 region: CASSLIHTPGNEQFF. The CDR3 DNA reads as TGTGCCAGCAGTTTGATACACACCCCGGGCAATGAGCAGTTCTTC.

The rearrangement links TRBV15 to TRBJ2-1; 12 bases fit TRBD1. V shed 1 base, J shed 9 bases, and the junction held 4 bases outside the gene matches. CDR1 LNHNV and CDR2 YYDKDF come from the germline V gene (reference sequence). CDR3 length: 15 residues. The CDR3 DNA is TGTGCCACCAGCAGAGTAGGGACAGGGGGCAGTGAGCAGTTCTTC. It codes for CATSRVGTGGSEQFF. Supplemented by reference TRBV15 and TRBJ2-1, the full variable domain reads DAMVIQNPRYQVTQFGKPVTLSCSQTLNHNVMYWYQQKSSQAPKLLFHYYDKDFNNEADTPDNFQSRRPNTSFCFLDIRSPGLGDTAMYLCATSRVGTGGSEQFFGPGTRLTVL.

This chain joins TRBV29-1 and TRBJ2-5, with D possibly matching TRBD1 (6 bases). The CDR3 spans 13 residues. V lost 5 bases and J lost 0, with 10 bases in between. In germline, CDR1 is SQVTM, CDR2 ANQGSEA. CDR3 DNA sequence: TGCAGCGTTACGACAGGCAACCAAGAGACCCAGTACTTC. As protein: CSVTTGNQETQYF.

The rearrangement uses TRBV6-2 or TRBV6-3 and TRBJ2-5; tentative D call: TRBD2 (5 bases). Trimming stripped 6 bases from V and 5 bases from J, with 16 bases between. Per the germline V gene, CDR1 is MNHEY and CDR2 is SVGEGT. CDR3 length equals 14 residues. In nucleotides, the CDR3 is TGTGCCAGCAGATCGGGATTCGAGGCGGAGACCCAGTACTTC. Its translation: CASRSGFEAETQYF.

Concerning this clonotype itself: The junction does not match germline at one end; this may be a read error. V usage is TRBV28 and J usage is TRBJ1-6, with 10 bases identical to TRBD1. The CDR3 runs 15 residues. Germline lookup yields CDR1 MDHEN and CDR2 SYDVKM. The CDR3 loop reads CACSPSGQGNSPLHF. The CDR3 nucleotides read TGTGCCTGCAGTCCGTCGGGACAGGGGAATTCACCCCTCCACTTT.

Notes on this clonotype: Since a much larger clone is just one base distant, this may be a read error. The V call is TRBV29-1, the J call TRBJ2-3, with 7 bases aligning to TRBD1. CDR3 length equals 15 residues. The V gene's germline CDR1 is SQVTM and CDR2 ANQGSEA. CDR3 region: CSVEWTQGSTDRQYF. CDR3 DNA sequence: TGCAGCGTTGAATGGACACAGGGGAGCACAGATAGGCAGTATTTT.

The J gene is TRBJ2-4, the V gene TRBV12-3 or TRBV12-4; D might be TRBD2 (5 bases). The CDR3 contains 14 residues. The V end lost 4 bases, the J end lost 4 bases, and 11 bases lay between the germline ends. For the CDR3, the DNA is TGTGCCAGCAGTTCCACGGGATTTAAAAACATTCAGTACTTC. This translates into CASSSTGFKNIQYF.

The CDR3 DNA follows: TGTGCCACCAGCACAAACCGAGATATTACGGGACAGGTTCTTAATGAGCAGTTCTTC. This codes for CATSTNRDITGQVLNEQFF. This chain links TRBV15 with TRBJ2-1; 8 bases fit TRBD1. This CDR3 has 19 amino acids. Unmatched junction bases numbered 21, after V lost 4 bases and J lost 7 bases. Looked up from germline, CDR1 is LNHNV and CDR2 is YYDKDF (reference sequence).